Listed below are T cell receptor beta chains from one sample, sequenced in a study of a mutant IDH1 vaccine in newly diagnosed glioma. Profiled with immunoSEQ multiplex PCR; TCRdb holds only in-frame clones, not every one. The table includes about 21,000 clones, 89% detected once. These receptors have no identified antigens. Sequencing was performed on PBMCs, taken from a glioma patient whose treatment included an IDH1 peptide vaccine. The receptor set was obtained from a woman in her 40s with glioma. The CDR3 runs from the conserved cysteine through the conserved F or W. Fields, in order: V gene, J gene, CDR3 length, CDR3 protein.

>TRBV30|TRBJ2-1|14
CAWTPGFQYNEQFF
>TRBV6-4|TRBJ2-4|13
CASKGKNKNIQYF
>TRBV7-8|TRBJ2-7|13
CASSLDGEGEQYF
>TRBV28|TRBJ2-7|13
CASSSGAVYEQYF
>TRBV6-5|TRBJ1-5|15
CASSYQWGISQPQHF
>TRBV18|TRBJ2-5|17
CASSPGTQRGGKETQYF
>TRBV27|TRBJ1-5|14
CASRMSSVGQPQHF
>TRBV19|TRBJ2-2|15
CASRNRGRDTGELFF
>TRBV18|TRBJ2-1|18
CASSPPTSGSDNYNEQFF
>TRBV14|TRBJ2-1|18
CASSPRTSGGLGDNEQFF
>TRBV7-8|TRBJ2-7|15
CASSLETGRSYEQYF
>TRBV4-1|TRBJ2-3|13
CASKAGLTDTQYF
>TRBV5-1|TRBJ2-3|18
CASSLAQVAWGSTDTQYF
>TRBV6-6|TRBJ1-3|13
CASSRGQGNTIYF
>TRBV20-1|TRBJ2-3|10
CSARTDTQYF
>TRBV2|TRBJ1-2|14
CASSPTSGAYGYTF
>TRBV7-9|TRBJ2-7|14
CASSLPDRIYEQYF
>TRBV7-9|TRBJ1-1|15
CASSETGKMNTEAFF
>TRBV5-1|TRBJ2-3|11
CASSNTDTQYF
>TRBV7-2|TRBJ1-5|13
CASSGLQPGPQHF
>TRBV7-2|TRBJ2-7|14
CASRDTSGPYEQYF
>TRBV10-3|TRBJ2-7|13
CAITPGTAYEQYF
>TRBV2|TRBJ2-2|16
CASSGPTGTNTGELFF
>TRBV30|TRBJ2-7|17
CAWTTSALAGVSYEQYF
>TRBV7-7|TRBJ2-2|15
CASSSGGALAGELFF
>TRBV19|TRBJ1-1|13
CASSIGAYTEAFF
>TRBV4-2|TRBJ1-4|17
CASSHDTGTGGVEKLFF
>TRBV19|TRBJ1-2|17
CASSAQTGGLTNYGYTF
>TRBV25-1|TRBJ2-5|12
CASSAFDGTQYF
>TRBV27|TRBJ2-7|17
CASRLSGQGARSYEQYF
>TRBV5-1|TRBJ2-1|15
CASNQARDGYNEQFF
>TRBV14|TRBJ1-4|16
CASSQGDLTTNEKLFF
>TRBV4-3|TRBJ2-7|14
CASSQKFGFSEQYF
>TRBV4-2|TRBJ2-2|12
CASSHGPGELFF
>TRBV6-5|TRBJ2-5|13
CASTPTGRETQYF
>TRBV7-2|TRBJ1-1|14
CATQTLRGRTEAFF
>TRBV7-9|TRBJ1-1|15
CASSASGGRATEAFF
>TRBV27|TRBJ2-3|15
CASSFLGGRSDTQYF
>TRBV27|TRBJ2-1|13
CASSFMRYNEQFF
>TRBV2|TRBJ2-7|14
CASKREEVDYEQYF
>TRBV6-6|TRBJ1-5|12
CASSYGQQPQHF
>TRBV4-3|TRBJ2-3|16
CASSQDYGKSTDTQYF